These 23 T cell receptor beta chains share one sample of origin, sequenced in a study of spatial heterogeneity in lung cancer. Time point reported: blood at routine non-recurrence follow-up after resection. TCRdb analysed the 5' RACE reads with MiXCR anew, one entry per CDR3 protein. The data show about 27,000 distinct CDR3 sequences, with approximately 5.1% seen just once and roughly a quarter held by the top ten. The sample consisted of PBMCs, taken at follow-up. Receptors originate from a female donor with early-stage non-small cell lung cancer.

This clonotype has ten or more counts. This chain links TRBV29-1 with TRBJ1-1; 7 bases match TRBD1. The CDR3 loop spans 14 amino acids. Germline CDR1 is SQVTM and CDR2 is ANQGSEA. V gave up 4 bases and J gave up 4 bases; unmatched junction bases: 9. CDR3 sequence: CSVAPSGGGTEAFF. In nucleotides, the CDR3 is TGCAGCGTTGCCCCGTCAGGGGGAGGCACTGAAGCTTTCTTT.

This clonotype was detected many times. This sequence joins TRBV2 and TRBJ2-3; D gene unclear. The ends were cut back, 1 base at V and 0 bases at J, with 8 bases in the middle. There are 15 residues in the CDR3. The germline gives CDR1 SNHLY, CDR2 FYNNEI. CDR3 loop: CASSEEGFSTDTQYF. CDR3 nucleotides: TGTGCCAGCAGTGAAGAGGGATTTAGCACAGATACGCAGTATTTT. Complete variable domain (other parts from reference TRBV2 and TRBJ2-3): EPEVTQTPSHQVTQMGQEVILRCVPISNHLYFYWYRQILGQKVEFLVSFYNNEISEKSEIFDDQFSVERPDGSNFTLKIRSTKLEDSAMYFCASSEEGFSTDTQYFGPGTRLTVL.

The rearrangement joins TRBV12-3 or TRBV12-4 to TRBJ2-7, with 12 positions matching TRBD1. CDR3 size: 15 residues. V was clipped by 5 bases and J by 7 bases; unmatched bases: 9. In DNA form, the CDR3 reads TGTGCCAGCAGTCCGCGGGGACAGGGGGCCGGAGAGCAGTACTTC. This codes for CASSPRGQGAGEQYF.

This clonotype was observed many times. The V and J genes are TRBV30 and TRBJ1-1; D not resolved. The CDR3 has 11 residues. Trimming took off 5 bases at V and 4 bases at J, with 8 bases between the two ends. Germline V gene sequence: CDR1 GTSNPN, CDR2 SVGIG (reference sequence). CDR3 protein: CAWGRSTEAFF. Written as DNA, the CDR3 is TGTGCCTGGGGGAGGTCCACTGAAGCTTTCTTT.

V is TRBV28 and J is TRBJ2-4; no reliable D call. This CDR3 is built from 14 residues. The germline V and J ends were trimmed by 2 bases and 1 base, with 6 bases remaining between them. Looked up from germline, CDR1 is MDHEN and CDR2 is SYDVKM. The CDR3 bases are TGTGCCAGCAGTTTAGGGAACGCCAAAAACATTCAGTACTTC. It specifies CASSLGNAKNIQYF. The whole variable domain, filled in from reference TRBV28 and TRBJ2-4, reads DVKVTQSSRYLVKRTGEKVFLECVQDMDHENMFWYRQDPGLGLRLIYFSYDVKMKEKGDIPEGYSVSREKKERFSLILESASTNQTSMYLCASSLGNAKNIQYFGAGTRLSVL.

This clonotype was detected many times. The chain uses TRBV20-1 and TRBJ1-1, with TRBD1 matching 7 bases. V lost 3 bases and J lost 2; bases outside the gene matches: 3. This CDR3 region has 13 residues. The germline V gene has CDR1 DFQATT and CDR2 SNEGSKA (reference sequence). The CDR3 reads CSASQGGNTEAFF. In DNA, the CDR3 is TGCAGTGCTAGTCAAGGGGGCAACACTGAAGCTTTCTTT.

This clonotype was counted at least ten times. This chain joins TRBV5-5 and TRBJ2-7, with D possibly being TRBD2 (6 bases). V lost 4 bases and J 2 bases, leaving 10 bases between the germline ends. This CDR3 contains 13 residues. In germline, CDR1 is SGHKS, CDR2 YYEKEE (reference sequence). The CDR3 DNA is TGTGCCAGCAGCCCCCGGACTACCTACGAGCAGTACTTC. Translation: CASSPRTTYEQYF.

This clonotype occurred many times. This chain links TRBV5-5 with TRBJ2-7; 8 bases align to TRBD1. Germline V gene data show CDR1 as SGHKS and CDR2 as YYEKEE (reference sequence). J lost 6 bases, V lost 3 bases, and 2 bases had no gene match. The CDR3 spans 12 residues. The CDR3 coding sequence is TGTGCCAGCAGCTCGACAGGGGTCGAGCAGTACTTC. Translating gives CASSSTGVEQYF.

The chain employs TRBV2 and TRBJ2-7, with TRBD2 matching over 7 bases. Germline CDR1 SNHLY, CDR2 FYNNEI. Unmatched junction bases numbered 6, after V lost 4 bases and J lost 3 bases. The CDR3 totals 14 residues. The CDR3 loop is CASSGGTTLYEQYF. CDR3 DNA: TGTGCCAGCAGTGGGGGGACTACGCTCTACGAGCAGTACTTC.

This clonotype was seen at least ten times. DNA for the CDR3: TGTGCCAGCAGCTTAGCACCAGGCGTTGCCGCCCACGAGCAGTACTTC. This translates into CASSLAPGVAAHEQYF. The rearrangement uses TRBV7-9 and TRBJ2-7; D gene ambiguous. Trimming removed 0 bases at V and 5 bases at J, with 17 bases between. CDR1 SEHNR and CDR2 FQNEAQ come from the germline V gene (reference sequence). The CDR3 sequence is 16 residues long.

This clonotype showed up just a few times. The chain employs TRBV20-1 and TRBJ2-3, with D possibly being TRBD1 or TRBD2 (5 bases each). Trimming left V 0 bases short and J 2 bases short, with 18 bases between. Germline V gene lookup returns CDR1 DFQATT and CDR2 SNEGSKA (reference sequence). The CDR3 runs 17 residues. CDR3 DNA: TGCAGTGCTAGAGATTTCTTCGGGGCGGGTTTCACAGATACGCAGTATTTT. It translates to CSARDFFGAGFTDTQYF.

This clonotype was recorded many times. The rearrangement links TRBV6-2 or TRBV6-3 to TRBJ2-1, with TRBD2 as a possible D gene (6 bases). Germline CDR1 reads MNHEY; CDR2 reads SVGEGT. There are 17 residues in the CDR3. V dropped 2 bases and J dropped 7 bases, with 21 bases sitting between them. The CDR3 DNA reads TGTGCCAGCAGTTACGCTCGTTTAGGGGTTGGGGGGAATGAGCAGTTCTTC. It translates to CASSYARLGVGGNEQFF.

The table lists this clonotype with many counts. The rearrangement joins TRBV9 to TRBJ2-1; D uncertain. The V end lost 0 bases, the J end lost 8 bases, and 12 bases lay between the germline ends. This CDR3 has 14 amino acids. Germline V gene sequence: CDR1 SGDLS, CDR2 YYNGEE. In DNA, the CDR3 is TGTGCCAGCAGCGTAGCAACTTTTGGGGATGAGCAGTTCTTC. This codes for CASSVATFGDEQFF. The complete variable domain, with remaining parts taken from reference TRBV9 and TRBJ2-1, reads DSGVTQTPKHLITATGQRVTLRCSPRSGDLSVYWYQQSLDQGLQFLIQYYNGEERAKGNILERFSAQQFPDLHSELNLSSLELGDSALYFCASSVATFGDEQFFGPGTRLTVL.

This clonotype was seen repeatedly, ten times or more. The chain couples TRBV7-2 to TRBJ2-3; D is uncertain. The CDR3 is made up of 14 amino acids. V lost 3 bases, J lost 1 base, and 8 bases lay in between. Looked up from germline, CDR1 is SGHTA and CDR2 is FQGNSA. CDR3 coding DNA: TGTGCCAGCAGCTTTGGTGGGCGCACAGATACGCAGTATTTT. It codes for CASSFGGRTDTQYF.

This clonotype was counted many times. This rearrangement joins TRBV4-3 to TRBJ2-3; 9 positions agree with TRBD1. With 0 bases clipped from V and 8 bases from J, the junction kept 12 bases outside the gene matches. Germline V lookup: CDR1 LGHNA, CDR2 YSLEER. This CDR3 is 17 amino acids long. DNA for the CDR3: TGCGCCAGCAGCCAAGATCGAGACAGGGGGTTTACATCTACGCAGTATTTT. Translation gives CASSQDRDRGFTSTQYF.

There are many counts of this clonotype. The CDR3 is CAISEELVGWQFF. CDR3 coding DNA: TGTGCCATCAGTGAGGAACTAGTAGGGTGGCAGTTCTTC. This chain uses TRBV10-3 with TRBJ2-1; perhaps TRBD2 as D (5 bases). V lost 2 bases to trimming and J lost 12 bases, with 14 bases between them. Per germline, CDR1 ENHRY and CDR2 SYGVKD. The CDR3 is made up of 13 amino acids.

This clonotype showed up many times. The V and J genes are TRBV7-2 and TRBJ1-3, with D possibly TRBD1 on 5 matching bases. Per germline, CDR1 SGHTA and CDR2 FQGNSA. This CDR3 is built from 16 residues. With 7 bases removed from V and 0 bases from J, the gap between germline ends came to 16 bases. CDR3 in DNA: TGTGCCAGCACCAGGGACGGCTCCTCCTCTGGAAACACCATATATTTT. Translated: CASTRDGSSSGNTIYF.

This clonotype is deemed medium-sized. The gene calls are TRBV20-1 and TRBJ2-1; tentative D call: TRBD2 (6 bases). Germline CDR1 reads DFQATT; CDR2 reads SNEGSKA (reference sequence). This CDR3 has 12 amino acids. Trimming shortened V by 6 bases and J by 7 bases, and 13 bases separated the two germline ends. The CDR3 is CSATGLLNEQFF. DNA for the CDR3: TGCAGTGCCACGGGACTCCTGAATGAGCAGTTCTTC.

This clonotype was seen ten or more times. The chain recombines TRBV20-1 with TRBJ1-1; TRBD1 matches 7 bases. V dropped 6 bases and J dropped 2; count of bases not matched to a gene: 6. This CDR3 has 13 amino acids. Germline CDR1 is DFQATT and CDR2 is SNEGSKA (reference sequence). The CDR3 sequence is CSARGVGNTEAFF. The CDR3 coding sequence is TGCAGTGCCAGGGGGGTAGGCAACACTGAAGCTTTCTTT.

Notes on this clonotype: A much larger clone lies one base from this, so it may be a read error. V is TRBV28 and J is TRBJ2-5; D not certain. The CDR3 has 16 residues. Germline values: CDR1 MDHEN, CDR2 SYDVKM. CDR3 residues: CASSFPSGRNQGTQYF. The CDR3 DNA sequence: TGTGCCAGCAGTTTCCCCTCTGGACGGAATCAAGGGACCCAGTACTTC.

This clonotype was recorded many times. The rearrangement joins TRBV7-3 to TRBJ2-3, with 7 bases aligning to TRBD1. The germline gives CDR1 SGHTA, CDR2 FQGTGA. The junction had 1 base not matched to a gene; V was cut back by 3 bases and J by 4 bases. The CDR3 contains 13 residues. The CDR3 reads CASSLQGADTQYF. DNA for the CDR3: TGTGCCAGCAGCTTGCAGGGGGCAGATACGCAGTATTTT.

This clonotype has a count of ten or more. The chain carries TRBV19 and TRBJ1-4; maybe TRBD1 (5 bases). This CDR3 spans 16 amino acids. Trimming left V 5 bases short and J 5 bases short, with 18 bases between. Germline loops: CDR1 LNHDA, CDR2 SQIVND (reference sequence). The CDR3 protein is CASSPGGTGGNEKLFF. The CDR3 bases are TGTGCCAGTAGTCCCGGCGGGACCGGAGGAAATGAAAAACTGTTTTTT. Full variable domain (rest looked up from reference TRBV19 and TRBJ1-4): DGGITQSPKYLFRKEGQNVTLSCEQNLNHDAMYWYRQDPGQGLRLIYYSQIVNDFQKGDIAEGYSVSREKKESFPLTVTSAQKNPTAFYLCASSPGGTGGNEKLFFGSGTQLSVL.

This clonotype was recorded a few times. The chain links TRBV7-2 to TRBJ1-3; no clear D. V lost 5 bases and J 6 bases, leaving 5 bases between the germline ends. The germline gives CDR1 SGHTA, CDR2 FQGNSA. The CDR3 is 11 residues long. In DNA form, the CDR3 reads TGTGCCAGCAGCAATAAAAACACCATATATTTT. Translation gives CASSNKNTIYF.